What follows are 21 T cell receptor beta chains derived from one specimen sequenced in a study of human T cells and chemical hapten exposure. The time point: patch test 3, about 24 weeks after DPC sensitization. Regarding treatment: therapeutic diphenylcyclopropenone sensitization with weekly scalp DPC. Unseparated into fractions, whole blood served as the source from which total RNA was extracted. TCRdb re-derived calls from the RACE reads in MiXCR, one entry per CDR3 protein. The table records more than 35,000 distinct CDR3 sequences, roughly 13% of them present only once. The input for sequencing was whole blood, taken in connection with sensitization to the hapten diphenylcyclopropenone (DPC). These receptor sequences come from a woman aged 40-49 years with alopecia areata. Some clones in this sample may be carry-over from other donors' samples.

This clonotype was picked up many times. This chain connects TRBV27 to TRBJ2-3, with 10 bases lining up with TRBD2. Germline V lookup: CDR1 MNHEY, CDR2 SMNVEV (reference sequence). The CDR3 is made up of 16 amino acids. Germline trimming cut 6 bases from V and 1 base from J; bases unmatched to any gene: 7. The DNA of the CDR3 is TGTGCCAGCAGCTTTCTAGCGGGAGTTGGCACAGATACGCAGTATTTT. Encoded protein: CASSFLAGVGTDTQYF.

This clonotype was observed at least ten times. V and J are TRBV11-2 and TRBJ1-1, with unresolved D. Germline values: CDR1 SGHAT, CDR2 FQNNGV. V gave up 0 bases and J gave up 1 base, with 15 bases separating them. The CDR3 contains 17 residues. In DNA, the CDR3 is TGTGCCAGCAGCTTAGATTGGGTTCAGCGTCCGAACACTGAAGCTTTCTTT. It yields the protein CASSLDWVQRPNTEAFF.

This clonotype was found a few times. The chain has TRBV29-1 and TRBJ1-2; D is ambiguous. The CDR3 consists of 14 residues. In germline, CDR1 is SQVTM, CDR2 ANQGSEA. V lost 3 bases, J lost 4 bases, and 15 bases lay in between. As DNA, the CDR3 is TGCAGCGTTGAGAGGCGCTCTCAAAGCTATGGCTACACCTTC. As protein: CSVERRSQSYGYTF.

The sample holds a few counts of this clonotype. The chain carries TRBV28 and TRBJ2-1; TRBD2 might be the D (5 bases). CDR3 size: 13 residues. CDR1 MDHEN and CDR2 SYDVKM come from the germline V gene. V lost 5 bases to trimming and J lost 8 bases, with 13 bases between them. CDR3 in amino acids: CASSPPSIHEQFF. In nucleotides, the CDR3 is TGTGCCAGCAGTCCCCCTAGCATCCATGAGCAGTTCTTC.

This clonotype was found many times. The rearrangement links TRBV24-1 to TRBJ2-5; D not resolved. Per germline, CDR1 KGHDR and CDR2 SFDVKD. The CDR3 length is 13 residues. The germline V and J ends were trimmed by 5 bases and 4 bases, with 10 bases remaining between them. In nucleotides, the CDR3 is TGTGCCACCAGTGTTGGCGGTTCAGAGACCCAGTACTTC. Translated, it gives CATSVGGSETQYF.

The V gene is TRBV28, the J gene TRBJ2-7; D remains ambiguous. The length of the CDR3 is 12 residues. V was trimmed by 5 bases and J by 4 bases, leaving 9 bases between them. Germline V gene sequence: CDR1 MDHEN, CDR2 SYDVKM. CDR3 bases: TGTGCCAGCAGTCTGACCCGTTACGAGCAGTACTTC. Protein: CASSLTRYEQYF.

This clonotype has more than one count but fewer than ten. The V call is TRBV28, the J call TRBJ2-5; D unresolved. This CDR3 has 13 amino acids. The V gene's germline CDR1 is MDHEN and CDR2 SYDVKM. V lost 5 bases to trimming and J lost 5 bases, with 12 bases between them. The CDR3 DNA reads as TGTGCCAGCAGTAGTCCCCAGCAGGAGACCCAGTACTTC. It is translated as CASSSPQQETQYF.

At least ten counts were recorded for this clonotype. The chain carries TRBV10-2 and TRBJ1-1; D is ambiguous. The CDR3 consists of 12 residues. Trimming took off 0 bases at V and 4 bases at J, with 3 bases between the two ends. Germline loops: CDR1 WSHSY, CDR2 SAAADI. The CDR3 is CASSESFTEAFF. CDR3 nucleotide sequence: TGCGCCAGCAGTGAGTCGTTCACTGAAGCTTTCTTT.

This chain connects TRBV6-2 or TRBV6-3 to TRBJ2-1; TRBD2 aligns across 16 bases. V lost 6 bases and J lost 9; bases outside the gene matches: 11. The germline V gene has CDR1 MNHEY and CDR2 SVGEGT. The CDR3 sequence is 17 residues long. The CDR3 bases are TGTGCCAGCAGCCCCCGGGGACTAGCGGGGGGGCCCGGTGAGCAGTTCTTC. This translates into CASSPRGLAGGPGEQFF.

This clonotype was detected many times. This chain uses TRBV4-1 with TRBJ2-7; 8 bases map to TRBD1. The ends lost 3 bases at V and 2 bases at J; junction bases unmatched: 9. Germline assignment: CDR1 MGHRA and CDR2 YSYEKL. The CDR3 is 16 amino acids. The CDR3 DNA follows: TGCGCCAGCAGCCAGTTGCCGACAGGGGACCCCTACGAGCAGTACTTC. Its protein is CASSQLPTGDPYEQYF.

The sample holds a few counts of this clonotype. The J gene is TRBJ2-1, the V gene TRBV6-2 or TRBV6-3; 8 bases are shared with TRBD2. The CDR3 runs to 17 residues. With 5 bases clipped from V and 5 bases from J, the junction kept 14 bases outside the gene matches. Germline CDR1 and CDR2: MNHEY and SVGEGT. CDR3 nucleotide sequence: TGTGCCAGCAGTATCCCCTCCCAGCGGGGGCGCGACAATGAGCAGTTCTTC. As protein: CASSIPSQRGRDNEQFF.

This clonotype was seen ten or more times. This sequence joins TRBV28 and TRBJ2-7; D is undetermined. CDR1 is MDHEN and CDR2 is SYDVKM in the germline V gene. V gave up 1 base and J gave up 5 bases, with 6 bases separating them. The CDR3 sequence is 12 residues long. CDR3 residues: CASSLSRDEQYF. The DNA for the CDR3 is TGTGCCAGCAGTTTATCCAGAGACGAGCAGTACTTC.

This clonotype was seen only a few times. This sequence joins TRBV28 and TRBJ2-2, with unresolved D. Trimming removed 3 bases from V and 7 bases from J, with 9 bases in between. CDR1 is MDHEN and CDR2 is SYDVKM in the germline V gene. The CDR3 totals 13 residues. CDR3 nucleotides: TGTGCCAGCAGTTTGCGGCCGTACGGGGAGCTGTTTTTT. It yields the protein CASSLRPYGELFF.

This clonotype was seen a handful of times. The chain couples TRBV6-5 to TRBJ1-3, with TRBD1 identical over 8 bases. The CDR3 runs 15 residues. V gave up 5 bases and J gave up 3 bases; unmatched junction bases: 6. In germline, CDR1 is MNHEY, CDR2 SVGAGI. DNA for the CDR3: TGTGCCAGCAGTCTGACGACAGGGGTTGGAAACACCATATATTTT. This codes for CASSLTTGVGNTIYF.

V is TRBV3-1 and J is TRBJ2-1; the match to TRBD2 covers 11 bases. Germline CDR1 LGHDT, CDR2 YNNKEL (reference sequence). V was pared by 0 bases and J by 4 bases, with 5 bases of the junction left unmatched. The CDR3 consists of 17 residues. CDR3 protein: CASSQDYASGRYNEQFF. CDR3 coding DNA: TGTGCCAGCAGCCAAGATTATGCTAGCGGGAGGTACAATGAGCAGTTCTTC.

This clonotype has ten or more counts. The V call is TRBV28, the J call TRBJ2-1; D is unclear. Germline V gene sequence: CDR1 MDHEN, CDR2 SYDVKM. Trimming cost V 8 bases and J 8 bases, with 10 bases left between them. CDR3 size: 11 residues. CDR3 sequence (DNA): TGTGCCAGCCTGCGTAGGTATGAGCAGTTCTTC. Translating it yields CASLRRYEQFF.

The V and J genes are TRBV6-2 or TRBV6-3 and TRBJ1-1; D gene ambiguous. CDR3 length: 12 amino acids. V was cut by 2 bases and J by 2 bases, with 3 bases left in between. CDR1 is MNHEY and CDR2 is SVGEGT in the germline V gene. DNA of the CDR3: TGTGCCAGCAGTTACAGTAACACTGAAGCTTTCTTT. Translation: CASSYSNTEAFF.

By share, this clonotype ranks as medium-sized. The chain couples TRBV13 to TRBJ2-7; 15 nucleotides match TRBD2. V shed 4 bases and J 4 bases; nucleotides not matched to a gene: 11. Germline loops: CDR1 PRHDT, CDR2 FYEKMQ (reference sequence). The length of the CDR3 is 18 residues. The CDR3 DNA sequence: TGTGCCAGCAGCTCCGCGGGACTAGCGGGAGGTCGAACGTACGAGCAGTACTTC. Its protein is CASSSAGLAGGRTYEQYF.

This clonotype was found many times. The chain is built from TRBV28 and TRBJ1-2; D uncertain. V was pared by 5 bases and J by 3 bases, with 13 bases between. Germline assignment: CDR1 MDHEN and CDR2 SYDVKM. The CDR3 runs 14 residues. In nucleotides, the CDR3 is TGTGCCAGCAGTCTCACCCCGGAATACTATGGCTACACCTTC. Residues: CASSLTPEYYGYTF.

This clonotype was detected many times. CDR3 sequence reads: CASSPQGLAGNNEQFF. The CDR3 DNA follows: TGTGCCAGCTCACCCCAAGGACTAGCGGGGAACAATGAGCAGTTCTTC. This sequence joins TRBV18 and TRBJ2-1; 12 bases agree with TRBD2. Trimming at V came to 3 bases and at J to 5 bases, leaving 5 bases not matched to a gene. CDR1 KGHSH and CDR2 LQKENI come from the germline V gene. The CDR3 has 16 amino acids.

This clonotype appeared a few times. The chain employs TRBV12-3 or TRBV12-4 and TRBJ1-1; D might be TRBD1 (5 bases). This CDR3 region has 14 residues. With 2 bases removed from V and 2 bases from J, the gap between germline ends came to 9 bases. CDR3 nucleotide sequence: TGTGCCAGCAGTTTATTGGGACCCAACACTGAAGCTTTCTTT. Its protein product is CASSLLGPNTEAFF.